A selection of T cell receptor beta chains follows, all from one sample in a study of blood T cell repertoires in COVID-19. Produced via immunoSEQ multiplex PCR; TCRdb's table is partial and in-frame only. The data show some 430,000 clones, with about nine tenths seen just once and less than 0.75% held by the top ten. Sequencing was carried out using PBMCs or T cells enriched from blood (not recorded which). These receptors all come from a young man who had recovered from COVID-19. Both conserved end residues are part of each CDR3. Fields, in order: clone size, V gene, D gene, J gene, CDR3 DNA, CDR3 protein. D genes are given only for firm matches. Clone sizes are given selectively: once, few, many, or a class where the clone is expanded.

abundance: .; v_gene: TRBV10-1; d_gene: .; j_gene: TRBJ1-6; CDR3nt: TGCGCCAGCAGCGGGGGAGGTAATTCACCCCTCCACTTT; CDR3aa: CASSGGGNSPLHF
abundance: once; v_gene: TRBV7-9; d_gene: TRBD1; j_gene: TRBJ1-2; CDR3nt: TGTGCCAGCAGCTATCAGGGGGTTGGCTATGGCTACACCTTC; CDR3aa: CASSYQGVGYGYTF
abundance: .; v_gene: TRBV5-8; d_gene: .; j_gene: TRBJ1-1; CDR3nt: TGTGCCAGCAGCCTACGTGGGGCCTCGAGGACTGAAGCTTTCTTT; CDR3aa: CASSLRGASRTEAFF
abundance: .; v_gene: TRBV6-5; d_gene: .; j_gene: TRBJ1-1; CDR3nt: TGTGCCAGCAGTTACTCAAGCGGGGGTGAAGCTTTCTTT; CDR3aa: CASSYSSGGEAFF
abundance: .; v_gene: TRBV10-2; d_gene: TRBD2; j_gene: TRBJ2-3; CDR3nt: TGCGCCAGCAGACCACAAGCGGGGCAGTTAGATACGCAGTATTTT; CDR3aa: CASRPQAGQLDTQYF
abundance: .; v_gene: TRBV7-3; d_gene: .; j_gene: TRBJ2-1; CDR3nt: TGTGCCAGCAGCTTAGATGGGAGCTCCTACAATGAGCAGTTCTTC; CDR3aa: CASSLDGSSYNEQFF
abundance: .; v_gene: TRBV5-4; d_gene: TRBD1; j_gene: TRBJ1-6; CDR3nt: TGTGCCAGCAGCTTGGAAGGGACAGGGGCTTCACCCCTCCACTTT; CDR3aa: CASSLEGTGASPLHF
abundance: .; v_gene: TRBV7-3; d_gene: .; j_gene: TRBJ2-3; CDR3nt: TGTGCCAGCAGCCCCAGGGAAGATACGCAGTATTTT; CDR3aa: CASSPREDTQYF
abundance: .; v_gene: TRBV2; d_gene: .; j_gene: TRBJ1-1; CDR3nt: TGTGCCAGCATTGGTGTGTATCGGGATACTGAAGCTTTCTTT; CDR3aa: CASIGVYRDTEAFF
abundance: .; v_gene: TRBV27; d_gene: .; j_gene: TRBJ2-1; CDR3nt: TGTGCCAGCAGTTTGTCTAGCGTCCCGAGCTCCTACAATGAGCAGTTCTTC; CDR3aa: CASSLSSVPSSYNEQFF
abundance: .; v_gene: TRBV7-9; d_gene: TRBD2; j_gene: TRBJ2-7; CDR3nt: TGTGCCAGCAGCTTGTCTAGCGGGTACGAGCAGTACTTC; CDR3aa: CASSLSSGYEQYF
abundance: .; v_gene: TRBV30; d_gene: .; j_gene: TRBJ1-5; CDR3nt: TGTGCCTGGAGTGTCCGCGGGGGAAATCAGCCCCAGCATTTT; CDR3aa: CAWSVRGGNQPQHF
abundance: .; v_gene: TRBV7-9; d_gene: TRBD2; j_gene: TRBJ2-5; CDR3nt: TGTGCCAGCAGCTCGCAATTAGCGGGAGGGCTCCGGGAGACCCAGTACTTC; CDR3aa: CASSSQLAGGLRETQYF
abundance: .; v_gene: TRBV6-5; d_gene: TRBD1; j_gene: TRBJ2-3; CDR3nt: TGTGCCAGTACGGGACAGAGCACAGATACGCAGTATTTT; CDR3aa: CASTGQSTDTQYF
abundance: .; v_gene: TRBV5-8; d_gene: .; j_gene: TRBJ1-1; CDR3nt: TGTGCCAGCAGCTTCACATTCTACAGGGCTGAAGCTTTCTTT; CDR3aa: CASSFTFYRAEAFF
abundance: .; v_gene: TRBV29-1; d_gene: TRBD2; j_gene: TRBJ2-3; CDR3nt: TGCAGCGCTGGACTAGCTTCAGATACGCAGTATTTT; CDR3aa: CSAGLASDTQYF
abundance: .; v_gene: TRBV5-1; d_gene: .; j_gene: TRBJ2-3; CDR3nt: TGCGCCAGCAGCTTGGGGCCCCGCGGAAGCACAGATACGCAGTATTTT; CDR3aa: CASSLGPRGSTDTQYF
abundance: .; v_gene: TRBV18; d_gene: .; j_gene: TRBJ1-4; CDR3nt: TGTGCCAGTCGAGGCAGCGGGAGTACTAATGAAAAACTGTTTTTT; CDR3aa: CASRGSGSTNEKLFF
abundance: .; v_gene: TRBV7-9; d_gene: .; j_gene: TRBJ1-1; CDR3nt: TGTGCCAGCTCCACTTTGAACACTGAAGCTTTCTTT; CDR3aa: CASSTLNTEAFF
abundance: .; v_gene: TRBV27; d_gene: .; j_gene: TRBJ2-7; CDR3nt: TGTGCCAGCAGTAAAGAACCTACCTACGAGCAGTACTTC; CDR3aa: CASSKEPTYEQYF
abundance: .; v_gene: TRBV23-1; d_gene: .; j_gene: TRBJ1-3; CDR3nt: TGCGCCAGCAGTCGCAACCCCGACAGTGGTGGGAACACCATATATTTT; CDR3aa: CASSRNPDSGGNTIYF
abundance: .; v_gene: TRBV11-2; d_gene: TRBD1; j_gene: TRBJ2-5; CDR3nt: TGTGCCAGCTCCTCCTGGGACAGACAAGAGACCCAGTACTTC; CDR3aa: CASSSWDRQETQYF
abundance: .; v_gene: TRBV9; d_gene: .; j_gene: TRBJ2-1; CDR3nt: TGTGCCAGCAGCCGCGACAGGTCTATTTACAATGAGCAGTTCTTC; CDR3aa: CASSRDRSIYNEQFF
abundance: once; v_gene: TRBV18; d_gene: .; j_gene: TRBJ1-4; CDR3nt: TGTGCCAGCAGACAGGTCTCGGTTGAAAAACTGTTTTTT; CDR3aa: CASRQVSVEKLFF
abundance: .; v_gene: TRBV27; d_gene: .; j_gene: TRBJ1-5; CDR3nt: TGTGCCAGCAGTTTAAGGGGGACCGGGAATCAGCCCCAGCATTTT; CDR3aa: CASSLRGTGNQPQHF
abundance: .; v_gene: TRBV30; d_gene: .; j_gene: TRBJ1-3; CDR3nt: TGTGCCTGGAGTTCCGGGGGCTCTGGAAACACCATATATTTT; CDR3aa: CAWSSGGSGNTIYF
abundance: once; v_gene: TRBV29-1; d_gene: TRBD2; j_gene: TRBJ2-1; CDR3nt: TGCAGCGTTGAAGAGGCGACTAGCTGGAACAATGAGCAGTTCTTC; CDR3aa: CSVEEATSWNNEQFF
abundance: .; v_gene: TRBV5-1; d_gene: .; j_gene: TRBJ2-3; CDR3nt: TGCGCCAGCAGTCCCCGGACTTACACCCGCACAGATACGCAGTATTTT; CDR3aa: CASSPRTYTRTDTQYF
abundance: .; v_gene: TRBV7-2; d_gene: TRBD1; j_gene: TRBJ1-2; CDR3nt: TGTGCCAGCAGTATAGGACAGGACTATGGCTACACCTTC; CDR3aa: CASSIGQDYGYTF
abundance: .; v_gene: TRBV6-5; d_gene: TRBD1; j_gene: TRBJ1-2; CDR3nt: TGTGCCAGCCGGACAGGGCCCGCCTATGGCTACACCTTC; CDR3aa: CASRTGPAYGYTF
abundance: .; v_gene: TRBV5-6; d_gene: .; j_gene: TRBJ1-2; CDR3nt: TGTGCCAGCAGCTTGGCTATTCCTAACTATGGCTACACCTTC; CDR3aa: CASSLAIPNYGYTF
abundance: .; v_gene: TRBV30; d_gene: TRBD2; j_gene: TRBJ2-5; CDR3nt: TGTGCCTCCGGGAGTGGTCCGCGGGAGGGCGGAGAGACCCAGTACTTC; CDR3aa: CASGSGPREGGETQYF
abundance: few; v_gene: TRBV28; d_gene: TRBD1; j_gene: TRBJ1-6; CDR3nt: TGTGCCAGCAGTTTGAGAGGGGGCAGTGTTCCCCTCCACTTT; CDR3aa: CASSLRGGSVPLHF
abundance: .; v_gene: TRBV6-1; d_gene: .; j_gene: TRBJ2-1; CDR3nt: TGTGCCAGCAGTGATCGGCTAGGGGCCGCCAATGAGCAGTTCTTC; CDR3aa: CASSDRLGAANEQFF
abundance: .; v_gene: TRBV19; d_gene: .; j_gene: TRBJ1-2; CDR3nt: TGTGCCAGTAACCAACCAGGGTCGGCCTATGGCTACACCTTC; CDR3aa: CASNQPGSAYGYTF
abundance: .; v_gene: TRBV5-4; d_gene: .; j_gene: TRBJ2-5; CDR3nt: TGTGCCAGCAGCCTTACCCCGACTGATCAAGAGACCCAGTACTTC; CDR3aa: CASSLTPTDQETQYF
abundance: .; v_gene: TRBV11-3; d_gene: .; j_gene: TRBJ1-3; CDR3nt: TGTGCCAGCAGCCTACGCGGGAACTCTGGAAACACCATATATTTT; CDR3aa: CASSLRGNSGNTIYF
abundance: .; v_gene: TRBV29-1; d_gene: .; j_gene: TRBJ1-5; CDR3nt: TGCAGCGTTGTGATTCCGGGTAGCGGACAGCCCCAGCATTTT; CDR3aa: CSVVIPGSGQPQHF
abundance: .; v_gene: TRBV7-9; d_gene: .; j_gene: TRBJ2-1; CDR3nt: TGTGCCAGCAGCCCCCGGGGGAATACGGTTAATGAGCAGTTCTTC; CDR3aa: CASSPRGNTVNEQFF
abundance: .; v_gene: TRBV12-5; d_gene: .; j_gene: TRBJ2-1; CDR3nt: TGTGCTAGTGGTCAATACAATGAGCAGTTCTTC; CDR3aa: CASGQYNEQFF
abundance: .; v_gene: TRBV5-4; d_gene: .; j_gene: TRBJ1-2; CDR3nt: TGTGCCAGCAGCTTGCGTGTGAGCGGGGAAGGCTACACCTTC; CDR3aa: CASSLRVSGEGYTF
abundance: .; v_gene: TRBV7-6; d_gene: .; j_gene: TRBJ1-2; CDR3nt: TGTGCCAGCAGCTTAAAGATGTCCCGGGGGATAGGGGTTTATGGCTACACCTTC; CDR3aa: CASSLKMSRGIGVYGYTF
abundance: .; v_gene: TRBV5-4; d_gene: .; j_gene: TRBJ1-1; CDR3nt: TGTGCCAGCAATCCGGGGGTTGGAATGAACACTGAAGCTTTCTTT; CDR3aa: CASNPGVGMNTEAFF
abundance: .; v_gene: TRBV5-5; d_gene: .; j_gene: TRBJ1-3; CDR3nt: TGTGCCAGCAGCTCGGGGGTTACCTCTGGAAACACCATATATTTT; CDR3aa: CASSSGVTSGNTIYF
abundance: .; v_gene: TRBV11-2; d_gene: .; j_gene: TRBJ1-5; CDR3nt: TGTGCCAGCAGCTTAGGGCAGGGGAATCAGCCCCAGCATTTT; CDR3aa: CASSLGQGNQPQHF
abundance: .; v_gene: TRBV5-1; d_gene: TRBD2; j_gene: TRBJ2-1; CDR3nt: TGCGCCAGCAGCCTTGCCTCGGGACTAGCGGGCCCCTACAATGAGCAGTTCTTC; CDR3aa: CASSLASGLAGPYNEQFF